This paragraph reports one TCR beta chain. This clonotype has only a few counts. No cognate antigen has been identified for it. Within one base of it there is no much larger clone, and no base qualities were kept. Library creation used 5' RACE. The data were produced on an Illumina HiSeq 2000. A universal primer binding site was added through template switching, and the final cDNA carried a unique molecular identifier so that TCR cDNA molecules could be counted accurately. First-strand cDNA for TCR alpha and beta chains was synthesized from specific primers in the conserved constant-segment region. To control for contamination, every cDNA library was double barcoded, receiving both a SMART-Mk sample barcode and Illumina barcodes. TruSeq adapter sequences, together with Illumina sample barcodes, were added in two successive PCR steps. The Illumina HiSeq platform was used with custom primers to sequence TCR alpha and beta cDNA libraries. Regarding the original processing steps: MiGEC was used to process raw reads and extract unique molecular identifiers, and MiXCR was used to find CDR3 positions. For each individual, recombination models were inferred using an EM algorithm with the repgenHMM and IGoR tools. The tcR package in R was used for shared clonotype analysis, with sharing normalized by the product of cloneset sizes. To study raw recombination free of thymic and clonal selection effects, out-of-frame nonproductive sequences were analyzed. TCRdb reworked the public reads: Q25 trimming with fastp, MiXCR clone assembly, productive beta chains retained. Entries are consolidated by CDR3 protein sequence, retaining the most common genes and DNA. TCRdb, rather than the study authors, made the V and J calls. This sample is represented by some 460,000 distinct CDR3 sequences; approximately 15% of them were singletons. Approximately 0.52% of the sample belongs to the ten largest clones.

The data originate from a study of identical twins (dated by TCRdb to between 2015 and 2016). Study-wide context: To test whether fetal clonotypes persist, the study used deep sequencing on TCR alpha and beta repertoires from monozygotic twins, unrelated adults of various ages, and cord blood. To rule out contamination, the twin experiments were replicated at different times with different library preparation protocols. The study at large found these results: Invariant T cells such as MAIT and iNKT could partly confound zero-insertion analyses, though diverse VJ usage argued against this for most clonotypes. Abundant cord blood beta clonotypes had fewer insertions, young adult naive repertoires showed a similar but weaker trend, and memory repertoires showed no such trend. Conclusions relied on cross-sectional statistical analysis, since the same donors could not be followed over many years. Out-of-frame TCR alpha sharing in monozygotic twins was systematically underestimated by recombination models, whereas sharing between unrelated individuals was in agreement with the recombination models. Compared with coincidental sharing between unrelated individuals, an excess of low generation-probability sequences was observed among out-of-frame TCR alpha sequences shared between twins. The excess sharing between twins in beta out-of-frame sequences was weaker because fewer shared sequences reduced the signal-to-noise ratio.

Every donor in the study was a healthy Caucasian. Three pairs of female monozygotic twins, all aged 18 to 29 years, made up the twin cohort. CD4+ and CD8+ T cell populations were isolated with positive isolation kits from Invitrogen. The same data also contributed to another study, on yellow fever vaccine responses in identical twins. From the second report: The authors reported that the T cell response to vaccination in identical twins appeared partly convergent and partly personalized. The study precisely tracked vaccine-responding T cell clones in identical twins.

Source material: CD4+ T cells sorted from blood. This sequence was found in a woman aged 18-30 years in good health.

The CDR3 loop reads CASSRGVHYGYTF. The DNA sequence is TGTGCCAGCAGCCGAGGAGTCCACTATGGCTACACCTTC. The sequence is built from TRBV28 and TRBJ1-2, with the D gene not clear enough to name. The germline V gene sets CDR1 to MDHEN and CDR2 to SYDVKM. The CDR3 sequence holds 13 residues, the cysteine and phenylalanine included. This entry keeps only the CDR3 DNA: 39 bases, framed from base 1. V gives up 6 bases and J gives up 3 bases, and the segment between their germline ends measures 11 bases.